The rows below give T cell receptor beta chains drawn from one sample of a study of shared clonotypes between healthy human individuals. Libraries were prepared by immunoSEQ multiplex PCR; TCRdb keeps only in-frame clonotypes and omits some of them. The table includes over a million clones, around 97% detected once. The sequenced sample consisted of naive CD4+ T cells sorted from blood. The source of these receptors is a man aged 25 to 40 in good health. Each CDR3 is given with its conserved first and last residue. D genes are given only for firm matches. A clone size is listed for some rows: how often the clone was seen (once, few, many), or a class if it is expanded.

j_gene: TRBJ2-2; d_gene: TRBD2; v_gene: TRBV7-9; abundance: -; CDR3aa: CASSQSPGSGRYTGELFF; CDR3nt: TGTGCCAGCAGCCAATCACCTGGTAGCGGGAGGTACACCGGGGAGCTGTTTTTT
j_gene: TRBJ2-1; d_gene: TRBD2; v_gene: TRBV14; abundance: -; CDR3aa: CASSQLAGGPINEQFF; CDR3nt: TGTGCCAGCAGCCAACTAGCGGGAGGGCCTATCAATGAGCAGTTCTTC
j_gene: TRBJ1-5; d_gene: -; v_gene: TRBV30; abundance: -; CDR3aa: CAWSFGWDTTYQHF; CDR3nt: TGTGCCTGGAGTTTTGGGTGGGACACAACGTACCAGCATTTT
j_gene: TRBJ2-5; d_gene: TRBD1; v_gene: TRBV5-4; abundance: -; CDR3aa: CASSLGTGKETQYF; CDR3nt: TGTGCCAGCAGTCTTGGGACAGGGAAAGAGACCCAGTACTTC
j_gene: TRBJ1-1; d_gene: TRBD1; v_gene: TRBV18; abundance: -; CDR3aa: CASSPLQGAGSNTEAFF; CDR3nt: TGTGCCAGCTCACCCTTACAGGGGGCTGGATCGAACACTGAAGCTTTCTTT
j_gene: TRBJ2-3; d_gene: -; v_gene: TRBV10-1; abundance: -; CDR3aa: CASSDSPTDTQYF; CDR3nt: TGCGCCAGCAGTGACTCCCCCACAGATACGCAGTATTTT
j_gene: TRBJ2-7; d_gene: TRBD1; v_gene: TRBV27; abundance: -; CDR3aa: CASSIGQGAGEQYF; CDR3nt: TGTGCCAGCAGTATAGGACAGGGGGCTGGAGAGCAGTACTTC
j_gene: TRBJ2-7; d_gene: TRBD1; v_gene: TRBV2; abundance: -; CDR3aa: CASIGQGSEQYF; CDR3nt: TGTGCCAGCATCGGACAGGGATCCGAGCAGTACTTC
j_gene: TRBJ2-1; d_gene: -; v_gene: TRBV11-2; abundance: -; CDR3aa: CASTQGRSYNEQFF; CDR3nt: TGTGCCAGCACCCAAGGGAGGTCCTACAATGAGCAGTTCTTC
j_gene: TRBJ1-1; d_gene: -; v_gene: TRBV28; abundance: -; CDR3aa: CASSWSQRVTEAFF; CDR3nt: TGTGCCAGCAGTTGGTCCCAACGGGTCACTGAAGCTTTCTTT
j_gene: TRBJ2-1; d_gene: -; v_gene: TRBV2; abundance: -; CDR3aa: CASKEKGNWPRNEQFF; CDR3nt: TGTGCCAGCAAGGAAAAAGGGAACTGGCCCCGCAATGAGCAGTTCTTC
j_gene: TRBJ1-2; d_gene: TRBD1; v_gene: TRBV14; abundance: -; CDR3aa: CASSQDDRANYGYTF; CDR3nt: TGTGCCAGCAGCCAAGACGACAGGGCCAACTATGGCTACACCTTC
j_gene: TRBJ2-1; d_gene: -; v_gene: TRBV5-4; abundance: -; CDR3aa: CASSQGGRSYNEQFF; CDR3nt: TGTGCCAGCAGCCAGGGGGGACGCTCCTACAATGAGCAGTTCTTC
j_gene: TRBJ1-1; d_gene: TRBD1; v_gene: TRBV14; abundance: -; CDR3aa: CASSLRTGRGTEAFF; CDR3nt: TGTGCCAGCAGCCTTCGGACAGGGAGGGGCACTGAAGCTTTCTTT
j_gene: TRBJ2-7; d_gene: TRBD1; v_gene: TRBV15; abundance: -; CDR3aa: CATSRDPYRDRGSEQYF; CDR3nt: TGTGCCACCAGCAGAGACCCTTACCGGGACAGGGGTTCGGAGCAGTACTTC
j_gene: TRBJ2-3; d_gene: -; v_gene: TRBV9; abundance: -; CDR3aa: CASSAETDTQYF; CDR3nt: TGTGCCAGCAGCGCGGAAACAGATACGCAGTATTTT
j_gene: TRBJ2-2; d_gene: -; v_gene: TRBV7-8; abundance: -; CDR3aa: CASSPGRGELFF; CDR3nt: TGTGCCAGCAGCCCGGGACGGGGGGAGCTGTTTTTT
j_gene: TRBJ2-1; d_gene: TRBD2; v_gene: TRBV7-9; abundance: -; CDR3aa: CASSTWGLAYNNEQFF; CDR3nt: TGTGCCAGCAGCACCTGGGGACTAGCGTATAACAATGAGCAGTTCTTC
j_gene: TRBJ1-2; d_gene: TRBD1; v_gene: TRBV2; abundance: -; CDR3aa: CASNSKGQGRANYGYTF; CDR3nt: TGTGCCAGCAACTCGAAGGGACAGGGGCGAGCTAACTATGGCTACACCTTC
j_gene: TRBJ2-1; d_gene: -; v_gene: TRBV9; abundance: -; CDR3aa: CASSGGYREYNEQFF; CDR3nt: TGTGCCAGCAGCGGGGGGTACAGGGAATACAATGAGCAGTTCTTC
j_gene: TRBJ1-1; d_gene: -; v_gene: TRBV5-1; abundance: -; CDR3aa: CASSLEALNTEAFF; CDR3nt: TGCGCCAGCAGCTTGGAAGCGCTGAACACTGAAGCTTTCTTT
j_gene: TRBJ2-5; d_gene: TRBD2; v_gene: TRBV19; abundance: -; CDR3aa: CASSVFGTTSQETQYF; CDR3nt: TGTGCCAGTAGTGTTTTTGGGACTACCTCTCAAGAGACCCAGTACTTC
j_gene: TRBJ2-3; d_gene: TRBD2; v_gene: TRBV9; abundance: -; CDR3aa: CASSVGLAGPVDTQYF; CDR3nt: TGTGCCAGCAGCGTAGGGTTAGCGGGACCCGTGGATACGCAGTATTTT
j_gene: TRBJ2-2; d_gene: -; v_gene: TRBV6-4; abundance: -; CDR3aa: CASGRDSDTGELFF; CDR3nt: TGTGCCAGCGGACGGGACTCTGACACCGGGGAGCTGTTTTTT
j_gene: TRBJ1-3; d_gene: -; v_gene: TRBV6-5; abundance: once; CDR3aa: CASSLVGGAIYF; CDR3nt: TGTGCCAGCAGTTTGGTAGGGGGGGCCATATATTTT
j_gene: TRBJ2-1; d_gene: -; v_gene: TRBV11-2; abundance: -; CDR3aa: CASSFAQGSTYNEQFF; CDR3nt: TGTGCCAGCAGCTTTGCTCAGGGGTCTACCTACAATGAGCAGTTCTTC
j_gene: TRBJ2-5; d_gene: TRBD1; v_gene: TRBV7-9; abundance: -; CDR3aa: CASSLRDRKAQETQYF; CDR3nt: TGTGCCAGCAGCTTAAGGGACAGGAAGGCCCAAGAGACCCAGTACTTC
j_gene: TRBJ2-7; d_gene: -; v_gene: TRBV5-1; abundance: -; CDR3aa: CASSSTFSLEQYF; CDR3nt: TGCGCCAGCAGCAGTACCTTTAGTTTAGAGCAGTACTTC
j_gene: TRBJ2-7; d_gene: -; v_gene: TRBV19; abundance: -; CDR3aa: CASSISRSSYEQYF; CDR3nt: TGTGCCAGTAGTATTTCTCGAAGTTCCTACGAGCAGTACTTC
j_gene: TRBJ1-5; d_gene: -; v_gene: TRBV2; abundance: -; CDR3aa: CASSGDGAQPQHF; CDR3nt: TGTGCCAGCAGCGGGGACGGAGCTCAGCCCCAGCATTTT
j_gene: TRBJ2-3; d_gene: TRBD2; v_gene: TRBV5-1; abundance: -; CDR3aa: CASSVAGGPDTQYF; CDR3nt: TGCGCCAGCAGCGTAGCGGGAGGGCCAGATACGCAGTATTTT
j_gene: TRBJ2-2; d_gene: -; v_gene: TRBV19; abundance: -; CDR3aa: CASSPGPSNTGELFF; CDR3nt: TGTGCCAGTAGCCCGGGCCCCTCGAACACCGGGGAGCTGTTTTTT
j_gene: TRBJ2-7; d_gene: TRBD2; v_gene: TRBV27; abundance: -; CDR3aa: CASSSLAGRYEQYF; CDR3nt: TGTGCCAGCAGTTCGCTAGCGGGCCGGTACGAGCAGTACTTC
j_gene: TRBJ2-3; d_gene: -; v_gene: TRBV6-4; abundance: -; CDR3aa: CASSDSRRDTQYF; CDR3nt: TGTGCCAGCAGTGACTCACGCAGAGATACGCAGTATTTT
j_gene: TRBJ2-1; d_gene: -; v_gene: TRBV7-3; abundance: -; CDR3aa: CASSSLAGAYNEQFF; CDR3nt: TGTGCCAGCAGCTCTCTAGCTGGCGCCTACAATGAGCAGTTCTTC
j_gene: TRBJ2-7; d_gene: -; v_gene: TRBV7-9; abundance: -; CDR3aa: CASSLRQGVQYF; CDR3nt: TGTGCCAGCAGCTTACGGCAAGGTGTGCAGTACTTC
j_gene: TRBJ2-1; d_gene: -; v_gene: TRBV6-5; abundance: -; CDR3aa: CASSRRDGTYNEQFF; CDR3nt: TGTGCCAGTTCTCGTAGGGACGGGACCTACAATGAGCAGTTCTTC
j_gene: TRBJ1-2; d_gene: -; v_gene: TRBV2; abundance: -; CDR3aa: CASSNTQGGSGYTF; CDR3nt: TGTGCCAGCAGTAATACACAGGGTGGGTCGGGCTACACCTTC
j_gene: TRBJ1-1; d_gene: -; v_gene: TRBV10-3; abundance: -; CDR3aa: CAATQGLNTEAFF; CDR3nt: TGTGCCGCTACACAGGGCTTGAACACTGAAGCTTTCTTT
j_gene: TRBJ2-1; d_gene: -; v_gene: TRBV18; abundance: -; CDR3aa: CASSQSSSYNEQFF; CDR3nt: TGTGCCAGCTCACAGTCGAGCTCCTACAATGAGCAGTTCTTC
j_gene: TRBJ1-3; d_gene: -; v_gene: TRBV9; abundance: -; CDR3aa: CASSGGLTNTIYF; CDR3nt: TGTGCCAGCAGCGGCGGACTTACAAACACCATATATTTT
j_gene: TRBJ2-7; d_gene: -; v_gene: TRBV21-1; abundance: -; CDR3aa: CARITGTVEQYF; CDR3nt: TGTGCCAGGATAACCGGGACAGTCGAGCAGTACTTC
j_gene: TRBJ2-7; d_gene: -; v_gene: TRBV25-1; abundance: -; CDR3aa: CASSAPEVGSYEQYF; CDR3nt: TGTGCCAGCAGCGCCCCCGAGGTCGGCTCCTACGAGCAGTACTTC
j_gene: TRBJ2-1; d_gene: -; v_gene: TRBV28; abundance: -; CDR3aa: CASKGPGLPPNEQFF; CDR3nt: TGTGCCAGCAAGGGACCCGGGCTGCCGCCAAATGAGCAGTTCTTC
j_gene: TRBJ2-3; d_gene: TRBD2; v_gene: TRBV28; abundance: -; CDR3aa: CASSPSGRHTDTQYF; CDR3nt: TGTGCCAGCAGCCCCAGCGGGAGACACACAGATACGCAGTATTTT
j_gene: TRBJ2-3; d_gene: -; v_gene: TRBV11-3; abundance: -; CDR3aa: CASSSRSSTDTQYF; CDR3nt: TGTGCCAGCAGCAGCCGATCTAGCACAGATACGCAGTATTTT
j_gene: TRBJ1-2; d_gene: TRBD1; v_gene: TRBV5-4; abundance: -; CDR3aa: CASSFPGTGVGYTF; CDR3nt: TGTGCCAGCAGCTTCCCCGGGACAGGGGTCGGCTACACCTTC
j_gene: TRBJ1-4; d_gene: TRBD1; v_gene: TRBV5-6; abundance: -; CDR3aa: CASTFDRAYEKLFF; CDR3nt: TGTGCCAGCACATTTGACAGGGCGTATGAAAAACTGTTTTTT
j_gene: TRBJ1-1; d_gene: -; v_gene: TRBV18; abundance: -; CDR3aa: CASSLKTNTEAFF; CDR3nt: TGTGCCAGCTCACTAAAGACGAACACTGAAGCTTTCTTT
j_gene: TRBJ2-7; d_gene: TRBD1; v_gene: TRBV29-1; abundance: -; CDR3aa: CSAAGGYEQYF; CDR3nt: TGCAGCGCCGCAGGGGGCTACGAGCAGTACTTC